The 3 T cell receptor beta chains reported below all come from one sample, sequenced in a study of shared clonotypes between healthy human individuals (TCRdb year 2020). The library was produced with the immunoSEQ multiplex PCR assay. In its TCRdb copy, this immuneACCESS table keeps in-frame sequences only and misses some clones. Where compared with another copy, unresolved V genes explain less than half of these, and the others have no known cause. The sample table holds hundreds of thousands of clones, of which roughly four fifths were seen once. 12% of the sample is in the top ten clones. The sequencing input was PBMCs. The receptors were sampled from a woman aged 40-49 years in good health. Some clones in this sample may be carry-over from other donors' samples.

V and J are TRBV28 and TRBJ2-5, with TRBD2 matching 12 bases. V shed 1 base and J 2 bases; nucleotides not matched to a gene: 5. The CDR3 is made up of 17 amino acids. Germline V gene lookup returns CDR1 MDHEN and CDR2 SYDVKM. This CDR3 reads CASSLSTSGSEQETQYF. In DNA, the CDR3 is TGTGCCAGCAGTTTATCGACTAGCGGGAGTGAACAAGAGACCCAGTACTTC.

V usage is TRBV2 and J usage is TRBJ2-5, with 8 bases lining up with TRBD1. Germline assignment: CDR1 SNHLY and CDR2 FYNNEI. CDR3 length: 14 amino acids. The V gene end was trimmed by 4 bases and the J gene end by 4 bases; junction bases not matched to a gene: 5. CDR3 nucleotide sequence: TGTGCCAGCAGTGCCGCCAGGGGGCGAGAGACCCAGTACTTC. Translation: CASSAARGRETQYF.

The J gene is TRBJ2-2, the V gene TRBV15, with 7 bases lining up with TRBD2. Unmatched junction bases numbered 8, after V lost 5 bases and J lost 5 bases. Per germline, CDR1 LNHNV and CDR2 YYDKDF (reference sequence). The CDR3 covers 15 residues. For the CDR3, the DNA is TGTGCCACCAGCGGGAGGGCCTGGAAGACCGGGGAGCTGTTTTTT. Translation gives CATSGRAWKTGELFF.